The sequence of this TCR beta chain was determined in a study of blood T cell repertoires in COVID-19. Study at large: Italy, Spain and the United States were the sources of the convalescent and acute COVID-19 samples. T cells, B-cell-depleted T cells, or PBMCs provided the cDNA or gDNA that served as material.

V gave up 0 bases and J gave up 4 bases; unmatched junction bases: 6. Germline V CDR1 and CDR2: SGHNT, YYREEE (reference sequence). The CDR3 extends over 15 amino acids. This clone occurred once. Per the authors' pipeline: Counts of nucleated cells, estimated from reference gene primer amplification, were obtained. Clones were sequenced by immunoSEQ multiplex PCR, and TCRdb holds only the in-frame ones, with some missing. V and J calls and clone size are copied from that table; D and trimming were computed from the DNA. In the table there are 100,000 to 110,000 clones, about nine tenths of which are singletons.

This clonotype originated in a man between 45 and 60 years old with active COVID-19. The chain couples TRBV5-4 to TRBJ2-7, with TRBD1 matching over 8 bases. Material: peripheral blood. CDR3 region: CASSLATGAAYEQYF. The DNA of the CDR3 is TGTGCCAGCAGCTTGGCGACAGGGGCCGCGTACGAGCAGTACTTC.